This TCR beta chain was observed in a study of T cells in localized non-small cell lung cancer. The CDR3 spans 13 residues. Germline CDR1 reads GTSNPN; CDR2 reads SVGIG (reference sequence). Trimming took 8 bases from V and 12 from J, leaving 25 bases between them. TCRdb keeps only in-frame clones here, not all; method: immunoSEQ multiplex PCR. The sample lists about 83,000 clones; 70% to 90% were seen once. Sequencing used peripheral blood, obtained before any cancer treatment. The receptor comes from a female donor of 60 years or more with stage I lung adenocarcinoma. The gene calls are TRBV30 and TRBJ1-1, with unresolved D. CDR3 region: CALGVRGGGKSFF. CDR3 nucleotides: TGTGCCCTGGGAGTGCGGGGTGGCGGAAAGTCTTTCTTT.